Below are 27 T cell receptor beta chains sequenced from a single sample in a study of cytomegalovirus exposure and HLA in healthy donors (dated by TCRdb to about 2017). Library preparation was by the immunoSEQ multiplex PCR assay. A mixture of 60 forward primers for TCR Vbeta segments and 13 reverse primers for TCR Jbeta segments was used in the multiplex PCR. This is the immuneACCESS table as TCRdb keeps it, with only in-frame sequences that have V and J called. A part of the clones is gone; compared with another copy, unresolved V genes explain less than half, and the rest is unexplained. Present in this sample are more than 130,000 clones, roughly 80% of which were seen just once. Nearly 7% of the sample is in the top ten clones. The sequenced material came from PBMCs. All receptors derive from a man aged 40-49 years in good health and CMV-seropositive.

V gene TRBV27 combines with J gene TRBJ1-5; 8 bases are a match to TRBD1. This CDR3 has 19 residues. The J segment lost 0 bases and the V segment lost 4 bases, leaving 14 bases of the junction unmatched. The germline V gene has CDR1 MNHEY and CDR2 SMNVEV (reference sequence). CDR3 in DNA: TGTGCCAGCAGTTCATACCTGGGGACAGGAGAGTATAGCAATCAGCCCCAGCATTTT. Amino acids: CASSSYLGTGEYSNQPQHF.

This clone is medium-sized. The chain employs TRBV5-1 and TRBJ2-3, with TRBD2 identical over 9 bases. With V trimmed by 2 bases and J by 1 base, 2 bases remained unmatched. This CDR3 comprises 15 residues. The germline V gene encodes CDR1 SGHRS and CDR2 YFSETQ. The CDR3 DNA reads TGCGCCAGCAGCTTTAGCGGGGGAGGCACAGATACGCAGTATTTT. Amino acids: CASSFSGGGTDTQYF.

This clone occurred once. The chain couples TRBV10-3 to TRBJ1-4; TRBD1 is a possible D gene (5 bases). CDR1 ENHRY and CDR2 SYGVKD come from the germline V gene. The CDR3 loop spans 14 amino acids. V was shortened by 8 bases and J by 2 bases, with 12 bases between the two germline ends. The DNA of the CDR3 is TGTGCCATCGGATCAGGGTCCACTAATGAAAAACTGTTTTTT. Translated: CAIGSGSTNEKLFF.

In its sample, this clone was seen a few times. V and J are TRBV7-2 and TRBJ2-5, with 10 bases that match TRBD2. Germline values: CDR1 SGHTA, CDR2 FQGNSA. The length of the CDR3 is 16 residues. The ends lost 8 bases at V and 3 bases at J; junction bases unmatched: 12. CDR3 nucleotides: TGTGCCAGCGCCCCCCCTGGGACTAGCGTTAAAGAGACCCAGTACTTC. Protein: CASAPPGTSVKETQYF.

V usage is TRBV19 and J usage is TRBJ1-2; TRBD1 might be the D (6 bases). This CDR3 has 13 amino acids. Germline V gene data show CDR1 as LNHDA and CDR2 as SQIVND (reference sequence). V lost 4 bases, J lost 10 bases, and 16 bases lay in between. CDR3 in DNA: TGTGCCAGTAGTACCGGACAGTCTTGGGACTACACCTTC. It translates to CASSTGQSWDYTF.

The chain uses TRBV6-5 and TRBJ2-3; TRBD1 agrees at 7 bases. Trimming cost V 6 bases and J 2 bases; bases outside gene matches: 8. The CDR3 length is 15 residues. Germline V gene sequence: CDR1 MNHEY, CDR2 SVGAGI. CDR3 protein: CASSPHRGVTDTQYF. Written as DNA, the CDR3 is TGTGCCAGCAGCCCCCACAGGGGCGTCACAGATACGCAGTATTTT.

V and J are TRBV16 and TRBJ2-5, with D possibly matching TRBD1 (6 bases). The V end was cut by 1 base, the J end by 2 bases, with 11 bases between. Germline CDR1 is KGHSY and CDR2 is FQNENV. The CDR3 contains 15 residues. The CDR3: CASSQLMRGQETQYF. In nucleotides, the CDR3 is TGTGCCAGCAGCCAATTAATGAGGGGGCAAGAGACCCAGTACTTC.

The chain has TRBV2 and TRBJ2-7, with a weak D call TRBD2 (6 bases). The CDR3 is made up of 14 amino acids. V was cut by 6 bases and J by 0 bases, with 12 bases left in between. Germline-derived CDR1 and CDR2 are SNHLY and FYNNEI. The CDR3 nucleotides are TGTGCCAGCAGCTTTAGCGGTAGCTCCTACGAGCAGTACTTC. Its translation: CASSFSGSSYEQYF. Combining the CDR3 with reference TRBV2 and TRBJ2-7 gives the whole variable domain EPEVTQTPSHQVTQMGQEVILRCVPISNHLYFYWYRQILGQKVEFLVSFYNNEISEKSEIFDDQFSVERPDGSNFTLKIRSTKLEDSAMYFCASSFSGSSYEQYFGPGTRLTVT.

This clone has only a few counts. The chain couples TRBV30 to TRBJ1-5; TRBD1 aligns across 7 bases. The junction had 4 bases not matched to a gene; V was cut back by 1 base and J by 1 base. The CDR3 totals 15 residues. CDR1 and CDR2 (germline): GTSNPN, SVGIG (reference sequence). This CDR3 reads CAWSETTGSNQPQHF. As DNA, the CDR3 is TGTGCCTGGAGTGAAACGACAGGGAGCAATCAGCCCCAGCATTTT.

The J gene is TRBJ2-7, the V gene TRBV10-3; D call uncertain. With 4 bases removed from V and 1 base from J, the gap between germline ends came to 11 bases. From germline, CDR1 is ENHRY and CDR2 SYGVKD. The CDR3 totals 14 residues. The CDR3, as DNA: TGTGCCATCAGTGCGTCGACAATGTCCTACGAGCAGTACTTC. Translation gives CAISASTMSYEQYF.

The chain's CDR3 is CATRIKPGGTEAFF. In nucleotides, the CDR3 is TGTGCCACCAGAATAAAACCCGGGGGCACTGAAGCTTTCTTT. The genes are TRBV15 and TRBJ1-1; a possible D gene is TRBD1 (5 bases). Germline-derived CDR1 and CDR2 are LNHNV and YYDKDF (reference sequence). The CDR3 length is 14 residues. Trimming removed 6 bases from V and 4 bases from J, with 15 bases in between.

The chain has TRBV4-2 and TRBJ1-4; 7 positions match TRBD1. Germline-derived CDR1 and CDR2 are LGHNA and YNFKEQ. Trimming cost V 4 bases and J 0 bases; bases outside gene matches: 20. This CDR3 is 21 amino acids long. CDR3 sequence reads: CASSPGQPLRLSLATNEKLFF. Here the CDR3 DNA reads TGTGCCAGCAGCCCGGGACAGCCCCTACGGTTAAGTCTTGCAACTAATGAAAAACTGTTTTTT.

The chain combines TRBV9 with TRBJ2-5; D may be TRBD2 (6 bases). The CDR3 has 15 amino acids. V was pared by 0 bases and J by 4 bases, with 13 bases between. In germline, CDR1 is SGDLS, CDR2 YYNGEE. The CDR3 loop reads CASSVGEGGSETQYF. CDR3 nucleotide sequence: TGTGCCAGCAGCGTAGGAGAGGGAGGTTCAGAGACCCAGTACTTC.

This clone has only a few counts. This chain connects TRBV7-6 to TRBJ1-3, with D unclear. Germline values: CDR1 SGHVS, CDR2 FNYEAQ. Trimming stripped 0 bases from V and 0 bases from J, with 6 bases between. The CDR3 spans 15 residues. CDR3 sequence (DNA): TGTGCCAGCAGCTTAGCGGGAGGCTCTGGAAACACCATATATTTT. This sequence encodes CASSLAGGSGNTIYF.

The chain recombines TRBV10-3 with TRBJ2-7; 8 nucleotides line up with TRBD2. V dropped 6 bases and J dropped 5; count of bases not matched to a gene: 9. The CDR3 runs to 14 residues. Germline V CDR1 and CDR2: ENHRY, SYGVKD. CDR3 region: CAISPAGVNNEQYF. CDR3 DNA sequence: TGTGCCATCAGCCCAGCGGGAGTGAACAACGAGCAGTACTTC.

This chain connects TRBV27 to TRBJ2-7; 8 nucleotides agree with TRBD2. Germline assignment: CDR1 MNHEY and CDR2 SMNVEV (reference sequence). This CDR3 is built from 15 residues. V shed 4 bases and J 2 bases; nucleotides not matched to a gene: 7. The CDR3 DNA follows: TGTGCCAGCAGTTCAAAGCGGGGGATTACCTACGAGCAGTACTTC. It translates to CASSSKRGITYEQYF.

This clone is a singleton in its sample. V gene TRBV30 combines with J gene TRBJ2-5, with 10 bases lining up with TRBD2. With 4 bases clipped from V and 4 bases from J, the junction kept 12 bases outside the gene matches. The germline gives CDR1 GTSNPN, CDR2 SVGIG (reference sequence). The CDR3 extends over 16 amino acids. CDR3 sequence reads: CAWIPASGRARETQYF. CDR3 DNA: TGTGCCTGGATCCCTGCCAGCGGGAGGGCCCGAGAGACCCAGTACTTC.

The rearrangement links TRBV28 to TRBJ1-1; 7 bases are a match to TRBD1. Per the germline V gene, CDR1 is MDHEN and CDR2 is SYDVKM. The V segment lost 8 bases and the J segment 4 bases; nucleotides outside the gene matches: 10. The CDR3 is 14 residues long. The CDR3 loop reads CASGLEGASTEAFF. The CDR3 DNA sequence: TGTGCCAGCGGTCTAGAGGGGGCGTCCACTGAAGCTTTCTTT.

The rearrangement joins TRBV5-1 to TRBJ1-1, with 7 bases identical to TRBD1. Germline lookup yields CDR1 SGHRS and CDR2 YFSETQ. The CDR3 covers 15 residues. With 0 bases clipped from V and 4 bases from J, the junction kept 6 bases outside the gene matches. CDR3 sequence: CASSLEGGGFTEAFF. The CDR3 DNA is TGCGCCAGCAGCTTGGAAGGGGGCGGCTTCACTGAAGCTTTCTTT.

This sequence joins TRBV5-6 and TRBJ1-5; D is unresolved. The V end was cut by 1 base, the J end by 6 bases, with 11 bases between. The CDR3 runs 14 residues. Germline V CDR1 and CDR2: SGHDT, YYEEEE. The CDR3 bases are TGTGCCAGCAGCTTGAATCCAGGTGGTCAGCCCCAGCATTTT. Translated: CASSLNPGGQPQHF.

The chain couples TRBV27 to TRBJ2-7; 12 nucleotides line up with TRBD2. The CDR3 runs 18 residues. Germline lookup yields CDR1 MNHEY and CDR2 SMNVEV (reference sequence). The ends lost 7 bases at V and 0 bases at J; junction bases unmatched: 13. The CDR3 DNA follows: TGTGCCAGCAAACACCAGACTAGCGGGGGCAGCTTCTCCTACGAGCAGTACTTC. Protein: CASKHQTSGGSFSYEQYF.

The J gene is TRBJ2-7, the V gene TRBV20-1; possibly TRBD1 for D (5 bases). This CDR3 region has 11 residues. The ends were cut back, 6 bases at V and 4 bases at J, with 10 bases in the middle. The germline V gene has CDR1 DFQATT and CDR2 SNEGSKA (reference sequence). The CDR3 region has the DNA TGCAGTGCCACGACAGAGTACGAGCAGTACTTC. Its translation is CSATTEYEQYF.

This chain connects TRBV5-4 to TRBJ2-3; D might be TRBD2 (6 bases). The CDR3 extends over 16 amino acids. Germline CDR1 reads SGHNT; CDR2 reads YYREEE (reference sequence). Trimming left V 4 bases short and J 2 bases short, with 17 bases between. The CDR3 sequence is CASSPRLELPTDTQYF. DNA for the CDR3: TGTGCCAGCAGCCCGAGACTAGAACTTCCCACAGATACGCAGTATTTT.

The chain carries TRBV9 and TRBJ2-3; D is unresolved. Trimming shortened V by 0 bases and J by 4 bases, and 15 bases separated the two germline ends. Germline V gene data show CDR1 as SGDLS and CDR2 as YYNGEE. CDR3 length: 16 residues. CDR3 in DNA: TGTGCCAGCAGCGTAGGAAGTGGCAGTCGTGCAGATACGCAGTATTTT. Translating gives CASSVGSGSRADTQYF.

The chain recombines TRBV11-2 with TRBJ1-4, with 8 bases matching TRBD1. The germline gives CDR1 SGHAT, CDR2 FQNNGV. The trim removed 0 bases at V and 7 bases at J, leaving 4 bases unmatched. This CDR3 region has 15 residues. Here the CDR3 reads CASSLDPGGGEKLFF. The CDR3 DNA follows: TGTGCCAGCAGCTTAGATCCAGGGGGCGGTGAAAAACTGTTTTTT.

CDR3 sequence: CASSLRSSDITEAFF. As DNA, the CDR3 is TGTGCCAGCAGCTTAAGATCATCCGACATCACTGAAGCTTTCTTT. The J gene is TRBJ1-1, the V gene TRBV7-2; the D is unclear. This CDR3 has 15 amino acids. Germline V gives CDR1 SGHTA, CDR2 FQGNSA. The V gene lost 2 bases and the J gene lost 4 bases, with 14 bases spanning the gap.

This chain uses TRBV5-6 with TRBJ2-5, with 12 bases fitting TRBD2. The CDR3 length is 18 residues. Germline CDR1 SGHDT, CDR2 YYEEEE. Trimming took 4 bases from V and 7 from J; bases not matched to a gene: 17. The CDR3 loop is CASSPGLAGLLEGGTQYF. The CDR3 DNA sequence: TGTGCCAGCAGCCCTGGACTAGCGGGACTCCTCGAAGGCGGGACCCAGTACTTC.